This T cell receptor beta chain was documented in a study of T cell responses to AZD1222 COVID-19 vaccine. Profiling relied on immunoSEQ multiplex PCR, and the TCRdb table lists in-frame clones only, not all of them. This table holds more than 150,000 clones, around nine tenths found once. Germline CDR1 is MNHNY and CDR2 is SVGAGI (reference sequence). V dropped 0 bases and J dropped 3 bases, with 13 bases sitting between them. The CDR3 is 16 amino acids. This TCR was recovered from an adult who had recovered from COVID-19. The rearrangement links TRBV6-6 to TRBJ2-3, with D perhaps TRBD1 (5 bases). Material: peripheral blood, obtained after recovery from COVID-19. In DNA, the CDR3 is TGTGCCAGCAGTTACTCGGGCAGGGATCGAACAGATACGCAGTATTTT. Amino acid sequence: CASSYSGRDRTDTQYF.